These 30 T cell receptor beta chains share one sample of origin, sequenced in a study of blood T cells in healthy people across ages. With a J-beta primer mix and a sample-barcoded 5' primer, a second PCR ran 7 to 11 cycles. One entry per CDR3 protein results from TCRdb running MiXCR on the 5' RACE reads. The sample yields around 780,000 distinct CDR3 sequences, roughly 25% seen once. Separately, the same data were catalogued under a study of T cells of mothers and their children.

Sample: blood. The receptors shown here come from a boy younger than 18 in good health.

The sample holds a few counts of this clonotype. V gene TRBV12-3 or TRBV12-4 combines with J gene TRBJ1-5, with D uncertain. Trimming removed 6 bases from V and 2 bases from J, with 11 bases in between. The CDR3 contains 14 residues. CDR3 in DNA: TGTGCCAGCAGCTTGGGGAATGGCAATCAGCCCCAGCATTTT. The encoded protein is CASSLGNGNQPQHF.

The rearrangement links TRBV10-3 to TRBJ2-3, with 7 nucleotides matching TRBD2. CDR1 ENHRY and CDR2 SYGVKD come from the germline V gene. The CDR3 extends over 15 amino acids. J gave up 2 bases and V 5 bases, and 7 bases lay outside the gene matches. The CDR3 sequence is CAISHPGLLTDTQYF. In DNA form, the CDR3 reads TGTGCCATCAGTCATCCGGGACTACTCACAGATACGCAGTATTTT.

This chain joins TRBV5-1 and TRBJ1-4; 7 bases match TRBD1. Germline CDR1 and CDR2: SGHRS and YFSETQ. V dropped 4 bases and J dropped 8; count of bases not matched to a gene: 8. The CDR3 runs to 14 residues. As DNA, the CDR3 is TGCGCCAGCAGCCATGGCACAGGGGAAGAAAAACTGTTTTTT. This gives the protein CASSHGTGEEKLFF.

This clonotype was counted a few times. The rearrangement joins TRBV5-4 to TRBJ2-3, with D hard to call. CDR1 is SGHNT and CDR2 is YYREEE in the germline V gene (reference sequence). This CDR3 comprises 13 residues. V was shortened by 1 base and J by 4 bases, with 7 bases between the two germline ends. The CDR3 is CASSLYGSDTQYF. As DNA, the CDR3 is TGTGCCAGCAGCTTGTATGGGTCAGATACGCAGTATTTT.

The rearrangement links TRBV20-1 to TRBJ1-6; possible D gene TRBD1, 6 bases. V lost 2 bases and J 13 bases, leaving 12 bases between the germline ends. The CDR3 is made up of 12 amino acids. Germline V gene lookup returns CDR1 DFQATT and CDR2 SNEGSKA (reference sequence). The CDR3 region has the DNA TGCAGTGCTAGAATCATGGGGGGCCCCCTCCACTTT. Residues: CSARIMGGPLHF.

This clonotype was seen repeatedly, ten times or more. The CDR3 region is CASSRGQEREKLFF. The CDR3 DNA reads as TGTGCCAGCAGCCGCGGACAGGAAAGAGAAAAACTGTTTTTT. The chain combines TRBV28 with TRBJ1-4; 7 bases are a match to TRBD1. Trimming removed 6 bases from V and 8 bases from J; junction bases left unmatched: 9. The CDR3 runs to 14 residues. Germline V lookup: CDR1 MDHEN, CDR2 SYDVKM.

J is TRBJ2-1 and V is TRBV5-1, with TRBD1 as a possible D gene (6 bases). The DNA end is more similar to TRBJ2-7, so the J call may be wrong. The CDR3 length is 13 residues. Germline V gene data show CDR1 as SGHRS and CDR2 as YFSETQ. CDR3 amino acids: CASSYWGPHEQYF. The CDR3 bases are TGCGCCAGCAGCTATTGGGGGCCCCACGAGCAGTACTTC.

This clonotype was counted between two and nine times. This chain joins TRBV12-3 or TRBV12-4 and TRBJ1-1; 8 positions match TRBD1. The J segment lost 0 bases and the V segment lost 6 bases, leaving 6 bases of the junction unmatched. The CDR3 covers 15 residues. The chain's CDR3 is CASSPGQGMNTEAFF. The CDR3 DNA is TGTGCCAGCAGCCCTGGACAGGGCATGAACACTGAAGCTTTCTTT.

The CDR3 reads CASSYSSGGLYNEQFF. In DNA, the CDR3 is TGTGCCAGCAGTTACTCTAGCGGGGGGCTATACAATGAGCAGTTCTTC. V gene TRBV6-6 combines with J gene TRBJ2-1, with 10 bases fitting TRBD2. Germline CDR1 is MNHNY and CDR2 is SVGAGI (reference sequence). This CDR3 has 16 residues. Trimming at V came to 0 bases and at J to 4 bases, leaving 3 bases not matched to a gene.

The CDR3 coding sequence is TGTGCCAGCAGCAAAGCTAGGACTAGCGGGGAAGAGACCCAGTACTTC. Amino acids: CASSKARTSGEETQYF. The chain is built from TRBV21-1 and TRBJ2-5; TRBD2 reflects the table's D call only, with no check against the DNA. TRBV21-1 is a pseudogene locus. CDR3 length: 16 residues.

This clonotype was recorded at least ten times. The chain is built from TRBV2 and TRBJ2-1; D remains ambiguous. V was shortened by 6 bases and J by 9 bases, with 15 bases between the two germline ends. The CDR3 is 13 amino acids. CDR1 and CDR2 (germline): SNHLY, FYNNEI. The CDR3 DNA reads TGTGCCAGCAGGCCCCAACTCTTAAGTGAGCAGTTCTTC. This gives the protein CASRPQLLSEQFF. The full variable domain, with the rest looked up from reference TRBV2 and TRBJ2-1, is EPEVTQTPSHQVTQMGQEVILRCVPISNHLYFYWYRQILGQKVEFLVSFYNNEISEKSEIFDDQFSVERPDGSNFTLKIRSTKLEDSAMYFCASRPQLLSEQFFGPGTRLTVL.

V and J are TRBV29-1 and TRBJ2-7; unclear D gene. This CDR3 spans 13 amino acids. The germline CDR1 and CDR2 sequences are SQVTM and ANQGSEA. V dropped 0 bases and J dropped 1 base, with 7 bases sitting between them. In nucleotides, the CDR3 is TGCAGCGTTGAAGAAGGCGGTTCCTACGAGCAGTACTTC. Translation gives CSVEEGGSYEQYF.

V and J are TRBV9 and TRBJ1-4; 8 nucleotides align to TRBD1. The V segment lost 3 bases and the J segment 5 bases; nucleotides outside the gene matches: 12. In germline, CDR1 is SGDLS, CDR2 YYNGEE. The CDR3 is made up of 17 amino acids. CDR3 in amino acids: CASSEDPSTGENEKLFF. CDR3 sequence (DNA): TGTGCCAGCAGCGAGGACCCTTCGACAGGGGAGAATGAAAAACTGTTTTTT.

The chain carries TRBV10-3 and TRBJ2-5, with a weak D call TRBD1 (6 bases). The germline gives CDR1 ENHRY, CDR2 SYGVKD. Trimming left V 2 bases short and J 1 base short, with 11 bases between. The CDR3 contains 15 residues. The CDR3 coding sequence is TGTGCCATCAGTGAGCCAGGGGTCTCCCAAGAGACCCAGTACTTC. Encoded protein: CAISEPGVSQETQYF.

This clonotype was detected many times. One junction end does not reproduce the germline sequence, and a read error may be involved. The chain joins TRBV5-1 to TRBJ2-7, with 11 bases aligning to TRBD1. This CDR3 contains 14 residues. Germline V lookup: CDR1 SGHRS, CDR2 YFSETQ. The CDR3 here is CASSLGDRGYEQYF. In DNA form, the CDR3 reads TGTGCCAGCAGCTTAGGGGACAGGGGGTACGAGCAGTACTTC.

The chain's CDR3 is CAWSRTSTQETQYF. In DNA form, the CDR3 reads TGTGCCTGGAGTCGGACGTCCACTCAAGAGACCCAGTACTTC. This chain links TRBV30 with TRBJ2-5; D is undetermined. Per germline, CDR1 GTSNPN and CDR2 SVGIG (reference sequence). Deletions cut 2 bases from V and 2 bases from J, with 12 bases between. The CDR3 runs to 14 residues.

The chain uses TRBV11-3 and TRBJ2-3; D possibly uses TRBD1 or TRBD2 (6 bases each). The CDR3 is made up of 14 amino acids. Per germline, CDR1 SGHNT and CDR2 YENEEA. V dropped 6 bases and J dropped 3 bases, with 13 bases sitting between them. The CDR3 nucleotides are TGTGCCAGCAGTGATGGGGGGCCAACAGATACGCAGTATTTT. Protein: CASSDGGPTDTQYF.

The chain links TRBV6-1 to TRBJ2-1, with 12 bases that match TRBD2. V lost 6 bases and J lost 0; bases outside the gene matches: 15. Germline V gene sequence: CDR1 MNHNS, CDR2 SASEGT. The CDR3 is 20 residues long. As DNA, the CDR3 is TGTGCCAGCAGCCTTAGGACTAGCGGGGCTCCCAAGAGCTCCTACAATGAGCAGTTCTTC. The encoded protein is CASSLRTSGAPKSSYNEQFF.

The V call is TRBV20-1, the J call TRBJ2-3; 11 positions match TRBD2. V lost 6 bases to trimming and J lost 3 bases; unmatched junction nucleotides: 11. The CDR3 spans 16 residues. CDR1 and CDR2 (germline): DFQATT, SNEGSKA (reference sequence). CDR3 nucleotide sequence: TGCAGTGCGATTGCCCTAGCGGGGGGTTCGACAGATACGCAGTATTTT. This sequence encodes CSAIALAGGSTDTQYF.

The chain uses TRBV7-3 and TRBJ2-6; TRBD1 matches at 11 bases. V lost 4 bases to trimming and J lost 4 bases; unmatched junction nucleotides: 3. The CDR3 has 16 amino acids. Germline CDR1 and CDR2: SGHTA and FQGTGA. DNA for the CDR3: TGTGCCAGCAGCTGGACAGGGGGCGCCGGGGCCAACGTCCTGACTTTC. It codes for CASSWTGGAGANVLTF.

This clonotype turned up a few times. The chain is built from TRBV7-9 and TRBJ1-2; 7 positions match TRBD1. The V gene's germline CDR1 is SEHNR and CDR2 FQNEAQ (reference sequence). The CDR3 sequence is 13 residues long. With V trimmed by 5 bases and J by 4 bases, 4 bases remained unmatched. Here the CDR3 reads CASSTGDGYGYTF. The CDR3 DNA sequence: TGTGCCAGCAGCACAGGGGACGGCTATGGCTACACCTTC.

This chain joins TRBV15 and TRBJ1-2, with D unclear. The germline gives CDR1 LNHNV, CDR2 YYDKDF (reference sequence). This CDR3 spans 13 amino acids. V lost 4 bases and J 5 bases, leaving 11 bases between the germline ends. For the CDR3, the DNA is TGTGCCACCAGCACGACCATGGGGTATGGCTACACCTTC. Translation: CATSTTMGYGYTF. The full variable domain, its missing parts supplied by reference TRBV15 and TRBJ1-2, is DAMVIQNPRYQVTQFGKPVTLSCSQTLNHNVMYWYQQKSSQAPKLLFHYYDKDFNNEADTPDNFQSRRPNTSFCFLDIRSPGLGDTAMYLCATSTTMGYGYTFGSGTRLTVV.

This clonotype turned up a few times. This chain's CDR3 is CSAKLGPGFEKLFF. DNA of the CDR3: TGCAGTGCTAAGTTGGGGCCTGGGTTCGAAAAACTGTTTTTT. This sequence joins TRBV20-1 and TRBJ1-4, with D possibly TRBD1 on 5 matching bases. This CDR3 spans 14 amino acids. The V and J ends lost 4 bases and 8 bases respectively, with 17 bases between them. Germline V gene data show CDR1 as DFQATT and CDR2 as SNEGSKA (reference sequence).

In its sample, this clonotype was seen a few times. The chain carries TRBV5-1 and TRBJ2-1; D could derive from TRBD1 or TRBD2 (5 bases each). Trimming took off 2 bases at V and 2 bases at J, with 11 bases between the two ends. The CDR3 extends over 15 amino acids. Germline V CDR1 and CDR2: SGHRS, YFSETQ. The CDR3 region has the DNA TGCGCCAGCAGCTTTGCCGGGACCACCTACAATGAGCAGTTCTTC. Amino acids: CASSFAGTTYNEQFF.

The chain joins TRBV7-9 to TRBJ2-2; TRBD1 matches 10 bases. The CDR3 is 16 residues long. V shed 2 bases, J shed 4 bases, and the junction held 4 bases outside the gene matches. The germline gives CDR1 SEHNR, CDR2 FQNEAQ (reference sequence). The CDR3 here is CASSLLGQGRTGELFF. The CDR3 nucleotides are TGTGCCAGCAGCTTATTGGGACAGGGGCGCACCGGGGAGCTGTTTTTT. Full variable domain (missing parts from reference TRBV7-9 and TRBJ2-2): DTGVSQNPRHKITKRGQNVTFRCDPISEHNRLYWYRQTLGQGPEFLTYFQNEAQLEKSRLLSDRFSAERPKGSFSTLEIQRTEQGDSAMYLCASSLLGQGRTGELFFGEGSRLTVL.

This clonotype was detected many times. The rearrangement links TRBV7-6 to TRBJ2-5, with 8 nucleotides matching TRBD1. CDR1 is SGHVS and CDR2 is FNYEAQ in the germline V gene. The junction had 10 bases not matched to a gene; V was cut back by 8 bases and J by 5 bases. CDR3 length: 14 amino acids. CDR3 nucleotide sequence: TGTGCCAGCTCACCTCGCCAGGGGGCGGAGACCCAGTACTTC. Amino acids: CASSPRQGAETQYF. Full variable domain (missing parts from reference TRBV7-6 and TRBJ2-5): GAGVSQSPRYKVTKRGQDVALRCDPISGHVSLYWYRQALGQGPEFLTYFNYEAQQDKSGLPNDRFSAERPEGSISTLTIQRTEQRDSAMYRCASSPRQGAETQYFGPGTRLLVL.

This chain's CDR3 is CASLRSEQPNYGYTF. The DNA of the CDR3 is TGTGCCAGCCTTAGGTCGGAGCAACCTAACTATGGCTACACCTTC. The chain is built from TRBV2 and TRBJ1-2; no firm D call. The CDR3 has 15 amino acids. V lost 8 bases, J lost 0 bases, and 16 bases lay in between. Germline V gene data show CDR1 as SNHLY and CDR2 as FYNNEI.

This chain joins TRBV6-5 and TRBJ2-1; D gene uncertain. The CDR3 spans 11 residues. The V end lost 8 bases, the J end lost 7 bases, and 9 bases lay between the germline ends. Germline V gene lookup returns CDR1 MNHEY and CDR2 SVGAGI. CDR3 DNA sequence: TGTGCCAGCGGCCCTCTAAATGAGCAGTTCTTC. This gives the protein CASGPLNEQFF.

This clonotype has only a few counts. The chain uses TRBV24-1 and TRBJ2-4, with no clear D. Trimming took off 7 bases at V and 13 bases at J, with 10 bases between the two ends. Germline-derived CDR1 and CDR2 are KGHDR and SFDVKD. This CDR3 contains 10 residues. In nucleotides, the CDR3 is TGTGCCACCAGATCTAGGCCCCAGTACTTC. Protein product: CATRSRPQYF.

The CDR3 region is CASSLEGGNSPLHF. The CDR3 nucleotides are TGTGCCAGCAGTTTGGAGGGGGGTAATTCACCCCTCCACTTT. This chain joins TRBV27 and TRBJ1-6; tentatively, D is TRBD1 (6 bases). Per germline, CDR1 MNHEY and CDR2 SMNVEV (reference sequence). The CDR3 is made up of 14 amino acids. Trimming pared 3 bases from V and 6 bases from J, leaving 9 bases between.